This T cell receptor (beta chain) was identified during a study of OX40 agonist ivuxolimab in advanced cancers. Study observations and caveats: Nonresponders included some who also had low normalized T-cell clonal expansion.

The V and J ends lost 2 bases and 2 bases respectively, with 3 bases between them. From germline, CDR1 is SGHRS and CDR2 YFSETQ. The CDR3 extends over 12 amino acids. On this clone itself: Its target is not known. The sample contains more than one DNA sequence encoding this CDR3.

Profiled with immunoSEQ multiplex PCR; TCRdb holds only in-frame clones, not every one. The repertoire holds 90,000 to 120,000 clones, with 75% to 95% as singletons. The sequence was collected from an adult with an advanced solid tumor such as melanoma, head and neck, liver or kidney cancer. The sequencing here drew on CD4+ or CD8+ T cells sorted from blood, taken in a trial of the OX40 agonist ivuxolimab. The V and J genes are TRBV5-1 and TRBJ2-3; D remains unclear. As DNA, the CDR3 is TGCGCCAGCAGCTTACCCACAGATACGCAGTATTTT. Protein: CASSLPTDTQYF.